Below, 26 T cell receptor beta chains from the same sample are listed, as sequenced in a study of T cell responses to AZD1222 COVID-19 vaccine. Assay used: immunoSEQ multiplex PCR; TCRdb lists only in-frame clones, some missing. The sample lists tens of thousands of clones, around 78% seen once, with around 6.1% in the top ten. The input for sequencing was peripheral blood, taken on day 0 of AZD1222 vaccination. The origin of the receptors is an adult in good health.

The V gene is TRBV10-2, the J gene TRBJ2-1, with 8 bases matching TRBD1. The V gene end was trimmed by 11 bases and the J gene end by 8 bases; junction bases not matched to a gene: 17. This CDR3 region has 15 residues. Per the germline V gene, CDR1 is WSHSY and CDR2 is SAAADI. The CDR3 loop is CASSGMDRAKDEQFF. The CDR3 coding sequence is TGCGCCTCCTCGGGTATGGACAGGGCGAAGGATGAGCAGTTCTTC.

By share, this clone ranks as medium-sized (0.01 to 0.1%). The rearrangement links TRBV7-2 to TRBJ1-5; D call uncertain. Germline V gene sequence: CDR1 SGHTA, CDR2 FQGNSA. V was clipped by 1 base and J by 0 bases, with 7 bases between them. This CDR3 has 15 amino acids. CDR3 DNA sequence: TGTGCCAGCAGCTTAGTCGGTAATAGCAATCAGCCCCAGCATTTT. Translated: CASSLVGNSNQPQHF.

This sequence joins TRBV6-2 or TRBV6-3 and TRBJ1-3; D gene unclear. The CDR3 has 15 amino acids. Germline CDR1 MNHEY, CDR2 SVGEGT. The V and J ends lost 5 bases and 0 bases respectively, with 11 bases between them. This chain's CDR3 is CASSPLDNSGNTIYF. CDR3 in DNA: TGTGCCAGCAGTCCCTTGGATAACTCTGGAAACACCATATATTTT.

This clone was observed once. V usage is TRBV5-1 and J usage is TRBJ2-7, with 7 bases identical to TRBD2. Trimming removed 4 bases from V and 4 bases from J; junction bases left unmatched: 5. The germline CDR1 and CDR2 sequences are SGHRS and YFSETQ. The CDR3 is 13 amino acids. CDR3 sequence: CASSQTSQYEQYF. CDR3 in DNA: TGCGCCAGCAGCCAGACTAGCCAGTACGAGCAGTACTTC.

V is TRBV19 and J is TRBJ2-5; D gene unclear. V was clipped by 6 bases and J by 5 bases, with 7 bases between them. The CDR3 spans 11 residues. Per germline, CDR1 LNHDA and CDR2 SQIVND (reference sequence). CDR3 bases: TGTGCCAGTAGGGGTGACGAGACCCAGTACTTC. Translation gives CASRGDETQYF.

V gene TRBV7-9 combines with J gene TRBJ1-1, with TRBD1 matching 10 bases. This CDR3 is built from 17 residues. The ends lost 4 bases at V and 4 bases at J; junction bases unmatched: 12. Germline CDR1 is SEHNR and CDR2 is FQNEAQ (reference sequence). This chain's CDR3 is CASSSRQGAQRGTEAFF. CDR3 DNA sequence: TGTGCCAGCAGCTCGAGACAGGGGGCCCAGAGAGGCACTGAAGCTTTCTTT.

The chain joins TRBV19 to TRBJ1-5; D remains unclear. This CDR3 is 13 amino acids long. V dropped 4 bases and J dropped 4 bases, with 8 bases sitting between them. The germline gives CDR1 LNHDA, CDR2 SQIVND (reference sequence). The CDR3 protein is CASSRSQNQPQHF. The CDR3, as DNA: TGTGCCAGTAGTAGATCCCAAAATCAGCCCCAGCATTTT.

The J gene is TRBJ2-2, the V gene TRBV6-4; possibly TRBD1 for D (5 bases). From germline, CDR1 is MRHNA and CDR2 SNTAGT. Trimming cost V 9 bases and J 0 bases, with 14 bases left between them. The CDR3 sequence is 15 residues long. The CDR3 here is CASGSGNANTGELFF. CDR3 DNA: TGTGCCAGTGGTTCAGGGAACGCGAACACCGGGGAGCTGTTTTTT.

The rearrangement uses TRBV7-9 and TRBJ2-7, with TRBD1 as a possible D gene (5 bases). The CDR3 extends over 16 amino acids. The ends were cut back, 1 base at V and 3 bases at J, with 16 bases in the middle. CDR1 and CDR2 from the germline V gene are SEHNR and FQNEAQ (reference sequence). CDR3 in DNA: TGTGCCAGCAGCTTAGACTTAGGGGATTTGGGCTACGAGCAGTACTTC. It yields the protein CASSLDLGDLGYEQYF.

V and J are TRBV3-1 (or the pseudogene TRBV3-2) and TRBJ2-3; the D gene could be TRBD1 or TRBD2 (5 bases each). Looked up from germline, CDR1 is LGHDT and CDR2 is YNNKEL (reference sequence). The germline V and J ends were trimmed by 8 bases and 10 bases, with 19 bases remaining between them. The CDR3 totals 13 residues. Here the CDR3 reads CASGGTQASSQYF. The CDR3 nucleotides are TGTGCCAGCGGTGGGACCCAGGCCTCGTCGCAGTATTTT.

V is TRBV6-5 and J is TRBJ2-1; D might be TRBD2 (6 bases). CDR1 is MNHEY and CDR2 is SVGAGI in the germline V gene. The CDR3 runs 16 residues. V was clipped by 2 bases and J by 9 bases, with 20 bases between them. CDR3 protein: CASSYEGGALSREQFF. The CDR3 coding sequence is TGTGCCAGCAGTTACGAAGGCGGGGCCCTCTCGCGTGAGCAGTTCTTC.

V and J are TRBV6-2 or TRBV6-3 and TRBJ2-7; 9 positions agree with TRBD1. The length of the CDR3 is 18 residues. The V gene's germline CDR1 is MNHEY and CDR2 SVGEGT. V trimming: 6 bases; J trimming: 6 bases; junction bases outside the gene matches: 21. CDR3 loop: CASSQRGAQTGGYGEQYV. The CDR3 DNA sequence: TGTGCCAGCAGCCAACGCGGGGCCCAGACAGGGGGATACGGCGAGCAGTACGTC.

V gene TRBV14 combines with J gene TRBJ1-5; 7 nucleotides match TRBD1. The CDR3 extends over 13 amino acids. V shed 5 bases and J 6 bases; nucleotides not matched to a gene: 4. The germline V gene encodes CDR1 SGHDN and CDR2 FVKESK. The DNA of the CDR3 is TGTGCCAGCAGCAGGGGGCTGGGTCAGCCCCAGCATTTT. This gives the protein CASSRGLGQPQHF.

Concerning this clone: At the DNA level, this CDR3 is encoded by other sequences in the same sample as well. The gene calls are TRBV21-1 and TRBJ2-7; the D call TRBD1 from the table was never checked on the DNA. TRBV21-1 is described as a pseudogene. CDR3 length: 16 residues. This CDR3 reads CASSREHRGRNYEQYF. DNA for the CDR3: TGTGCCAGCAGCAGAGAACATAGGGGGCGAAACTACGAGCAGTACTTC.

This clone was found a few times. CDR3 in DNA: TGTGCCAGCAGCAAAGACCCCCCTAGACAGGGGAGCAACGAGCAGTACGTC. Translating it yields CASSKDPPRQGSNEQYV. The rearrangement uses TRBV21-1 and TRBJ2-7; the table's D call, TRBD1, was not checked against the DNA. TRBV21-1 is shown as a pseudogene. The CDR3 contains 17 residues.

Sample share makes this clone large. V gene TRBV5-4 combines with J gene TRBJ1-1; TRBD1 is a possible D gene (5 bases). Germline V gene sequence: CDR1 SGHNT, CDR2 YYREEE (reference sequence). The CDR3 is made up of 15 amino acids. Trimming took 0 bases from V and 5 from J, leaving 14 bases between them. CDR3 in amino acids: CASSLARRGATEAFF. The CDR3 nucleotides read TGTGCCAGCAGCTTGGCCCGACGGGGCGCGACTGAAGCTTTCTTT.

This sequence joins TRBV7-6 and TRBJ1-5; D unclear. This CDR3 contains 15 residues. Germline values: CDR1 SGHVS, CDR2 FNYEAQ. With 1 base removed from V and 7 bases from J, the gap between germline ends came to 14 bases. DNA of the CDR3: TGTGCCAGCAGCTTAGGTGGGGTAACGGGGCAGCCCCAGCATTTT. It is translated as CASSLGGVTGQPQHF.

The genes are TRBV15 and TRBJ1-3; D is unclear. V was pared by 0 bases and J by 2 bases, with 11 bases between. From germline, CDR1 is LNHNV and CDR2 YYDKDF (reference sequence). The CDR3 contains 16 residues. The CDR3 here is CATSRELAQTGNTIYF. The CDR3 nucleotides are TGTGCCACCAGCAGAGAATTGGCACAGACTGGAAACACCATATATTTT.

The chain combines TRBV3-1 (or the pseudogene TRBV3-2) with TRBJ2-5, with D hard to call. Germline V CDR1 and CDR2: LGHDT, YNNKEL (reference sequence). Trimming cost V 3 bases and J 1 base, with 9 bases left between them. The CDR3 spans 14 residues. CDR3 sequence (DNA): TGTGCCAGCAGCCATCAACCGGGCCAAGAGACCCAGTACTTC. Its translation: CASSHQPGQETQYF.

CDR3 bases: TGTGCCTGGAGTGCACTAGCGGGAGGGGAGACCCAGTACTTC. Translated, it gives CAWSALAGGETQYF. The chain carries TRBV30 and TRBJ2-5; 13 bases line up with TRBD2. The V gene end was trimmed by 1 base and the J gene end by 5 bases; junction bases not matched to a gene: 1. The CDR3 sequence is 14 residues long. From germline, CDR1 is GTSNPN and CDR2 SVGIG (reference sequence).

For this clone: The germline gene is not matched at one end of the junction; a read error may be the cause. CDR3 DNA: TGTGCCAGCAGCTTAGGGGGGATCGTAGGAGTCTTC. It translates to CASSLGGIVGVF. The V gene is TRBV11-2, the J gene TRBJ2-4; D possibly matches TRBD1 or TRBD2 (5 bases each). This CDR3 spans 12 amino acids. From germline, CDR1 is SGHAT and CDR2 FQNNGV.

The genes are TRBV6-5 and TRBJ1-2; unclear D gene. V lost 6 bases, J lost 4 bases, and 18 bases lay in between. CDR3 length equals 15 residues. Germline assignment: CDR1 MNHEY and CDR2 SVGAGI. CDR3 region: CASSPSAAKAYGYTF. CDR3 nucleotides: TGTGCCAGCAGCCCCTCGGCAGCAAAAGCCTATGGCTACACCTTC.

The chain is built from TRBV27 and TRBJ2-1; D is perhaps TRBD1 (5 bases). V lost 5 bases to trimming and J lost 9 bases, with 14 bases between them. Germline CDR1 is MNHEY and CDR2 is SMNVEV (reference sequence). This CDR3 has 13 residues. CDR3 bases: TGTGCCAGCAGTCCTACAGGTCGGCTTGAGCAGTTCTTC. It is translated as CASSPTGRLEQFF.

The rearrangement links TRBV7-2 to TRBJ2-3; TRBD2 is a possible D gene (5 bases). CDR3 length: 12 residues. The V gene's germline CDR1 is SGHTA and CDR2 FQGNSA. V lost 10 bases and J 2 bases, leaving 10 bases between the germline ends. The CDR3 loop is CATAEVTDTQYF. The CDR3 coding sequence is TGTGCCACCGCGGAGGTCACAGATACGCAGTATTTT.

This clone was seen only once. V usage is TRBV7-7 and J usage is TRBJ2-5, with TRBD2 matching over 9 bases. V trimming: 5 bases; J trimming: 5 bases; junction bases outside the gene matches: 9. This CDR3 has 15 amino acids. Germline-derived CDR1 and CDR2 are SSHAT and FNYEAQ (reference sequence). CDR3 bases: TGTGCCAGCAGCGGGTCGGGACTAGCTACTGAGACCCAGTACTTC. This encodes CASSGSGLATETQYF.

This rearrangement joins TRBV6-6 to TRBJ1-6, with 7 bases identical to TRBD1. CDR1 and CDR2 (germline): MNHNY, SVGAGI (reference sequence). CDR3 length equals 14 residues. Trimming took 6 bases from V and 6 from J; bases not matched to a gene: 5. The CDR3 is CASSHDRVNSPLHF. CDR3 nucleotides: TGTGCCAGCAGCCACGACAGGGTTAATTCACCCCTCCACTTT.